This record covers a single T cell receptor (beta chain). The antigen is undetermined. These data are taken from a study of CXCR3-negative and CXCR3-positive naive CD8 T cells. Study-level points and caveats: Diversity was high in both naive subsets and much lower in memory cells. Researchers report that CXCR3-positive naive cells carry more hydrophobic TRB CDR3s than CXCR3-negative naive cells.

Libraries of TRB cDNA were made by 5' RACE and carried UMIs. One entry per CDR3 protein, without DNA, is what TCRdb gives after re-calling the 5' RACE reads. The table lists some 5,000 distinct CDR3 sequences. This CDR3 comprises 14 residues. From germline, CDR1 is LNHDA and CDR2 SQIVND (reference sequence). This TCR was sampled from a human donor in good health. Some clones in this sample may be carry-over from other donors' samples. The J gene is TRBJ1-1, the V gene TRBV19; TCRdb reports TRBD1, a call that lacks DNA to check it against. The sample comprised naive CXCR3+ CD8+ T cells from blood. Regarding subset: CD45RO-CCR7+CD27+CD95- naive CD8+ T cells expressing CXCR3 (TNR3+). CDR3 amino acids: CASSTRTDRDEAFF. The complete variable domain, with remaining parts taken from reference TRBV19 and TRBJ1-1, reads DGGITQSPKYLFRKEGQNVTLSCEQNLNHDAMYWYRQDPGQGLRLIYYSQIVNDFQKGDIAEGYSVSREKKESFPLTVTSAQKNPTAFYLCASSTRTDRDEAFFGQGTRLTVV.